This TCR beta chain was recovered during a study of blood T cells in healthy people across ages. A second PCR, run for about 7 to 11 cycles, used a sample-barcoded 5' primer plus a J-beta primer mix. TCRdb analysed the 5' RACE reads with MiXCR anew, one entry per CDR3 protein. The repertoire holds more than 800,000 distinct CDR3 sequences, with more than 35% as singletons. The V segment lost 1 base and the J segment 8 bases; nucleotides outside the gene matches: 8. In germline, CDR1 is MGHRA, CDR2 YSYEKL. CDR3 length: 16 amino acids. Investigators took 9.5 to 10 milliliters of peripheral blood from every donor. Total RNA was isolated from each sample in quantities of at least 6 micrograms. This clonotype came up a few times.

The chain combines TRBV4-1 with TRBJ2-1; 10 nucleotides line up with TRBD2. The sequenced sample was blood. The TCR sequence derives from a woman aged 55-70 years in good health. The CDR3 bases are TGCGCCAGCAGCCAAGGGGGCGCTAGCGGGAGTTATGAGCAGTTCTTC. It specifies CASSQGGASGSYEQFF.